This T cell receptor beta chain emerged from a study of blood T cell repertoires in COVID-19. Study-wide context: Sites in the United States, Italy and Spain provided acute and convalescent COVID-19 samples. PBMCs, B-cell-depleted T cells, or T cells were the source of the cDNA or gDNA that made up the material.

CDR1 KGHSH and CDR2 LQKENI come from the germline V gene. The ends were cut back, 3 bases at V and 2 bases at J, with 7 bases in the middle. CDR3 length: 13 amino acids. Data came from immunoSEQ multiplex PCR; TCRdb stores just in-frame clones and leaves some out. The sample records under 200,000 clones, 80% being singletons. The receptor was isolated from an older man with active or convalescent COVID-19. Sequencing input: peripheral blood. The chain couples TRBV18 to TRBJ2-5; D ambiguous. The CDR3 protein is CASSPHTQETQYF. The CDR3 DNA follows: TGTGCCAGCTCACCCCACACACAAGAGACCCAGTACTTC.